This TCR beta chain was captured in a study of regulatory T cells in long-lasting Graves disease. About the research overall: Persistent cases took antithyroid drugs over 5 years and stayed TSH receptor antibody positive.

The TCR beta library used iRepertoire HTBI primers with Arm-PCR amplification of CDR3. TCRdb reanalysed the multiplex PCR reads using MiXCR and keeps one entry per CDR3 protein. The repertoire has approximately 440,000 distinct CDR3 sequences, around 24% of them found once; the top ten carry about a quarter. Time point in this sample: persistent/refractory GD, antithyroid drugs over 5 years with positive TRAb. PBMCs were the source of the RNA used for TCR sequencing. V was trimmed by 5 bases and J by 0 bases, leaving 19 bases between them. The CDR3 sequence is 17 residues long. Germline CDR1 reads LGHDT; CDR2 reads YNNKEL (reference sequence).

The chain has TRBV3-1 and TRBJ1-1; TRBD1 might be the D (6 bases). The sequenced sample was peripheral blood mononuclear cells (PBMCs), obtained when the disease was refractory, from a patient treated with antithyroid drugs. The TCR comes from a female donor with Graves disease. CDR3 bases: TGTGCCAGCAGCGTCACCAGGGGCTTCGGGATGAACACTGAAGCTTTCTTT. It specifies CASSVTRGFGMNTEAFF.